This T cell receptor (beta chain) was identified in a study of regulatory T cells in long-lasting Graves disease. Notes on the study in general: Newly diagnosed disease favored TRBV20-1 and TRBJ2-1 over persistent disease. The analysis examined peripheral blood only and excluded thyroid tissue.

Germline CDR1 is LNHDA and CDR2 is SQIVND (reference sequence). J lost 2 bases, V lost 5 bases, and 6 bases had no gene match. This CDR3 contains 15 residues. Relying on iRepertoire HTBI primers and Arm-PCR of CDR3 regions, the team built TCR beta libraries. TCRdb reprocessed the multiplex PCR reads with MiXCR, giving one entry per CDR3 protein. The top ten hold approximately 16% of the sample, which has 400,000 to 450,000 distinct CDR3 sequences, under 15% seen once. Remarks on this clonotype: Its antigen is currently unknown.

The time point here: newly diagnosed GD, antithyroid drugs for less than 3 months. PBMCs were the source of the RNA used for TCR sequencing. This same sample was also part of a study on T cells in Graves' hyperthyroidism and ophthalmopathy.

This clonotype originated in a woman aged 30 to 39 with Graves disease. This material consisted of peripheral blood mononuclear cells (PBMCs), taken at new diagnosis, from a patient treated with antithyroid drugs. The chain links TRBV19 to TRBJ2-1, with 7 bases lining up with TRBD2. The CDR3 sequence: CASSQLAYPYNEQFF. The CDR3, as DNA: TGTGCCAGTAGTCAACTAGCGTACCCCTACAATGAGCAGTTCTTC. Supplemented by reference TRBV19 and TRBJ2-1, the full variable domain reads DGGITQSPKYLFRKEGQNVTLSCEQNLNHDAMYWYRQDPGQGLRLIYYSQIVNDFQKGDIAEGYSVSREKKESFPLTVTSAQKNPTAFYLCASSQLAYPYNEQFFGPGTRLTVL.